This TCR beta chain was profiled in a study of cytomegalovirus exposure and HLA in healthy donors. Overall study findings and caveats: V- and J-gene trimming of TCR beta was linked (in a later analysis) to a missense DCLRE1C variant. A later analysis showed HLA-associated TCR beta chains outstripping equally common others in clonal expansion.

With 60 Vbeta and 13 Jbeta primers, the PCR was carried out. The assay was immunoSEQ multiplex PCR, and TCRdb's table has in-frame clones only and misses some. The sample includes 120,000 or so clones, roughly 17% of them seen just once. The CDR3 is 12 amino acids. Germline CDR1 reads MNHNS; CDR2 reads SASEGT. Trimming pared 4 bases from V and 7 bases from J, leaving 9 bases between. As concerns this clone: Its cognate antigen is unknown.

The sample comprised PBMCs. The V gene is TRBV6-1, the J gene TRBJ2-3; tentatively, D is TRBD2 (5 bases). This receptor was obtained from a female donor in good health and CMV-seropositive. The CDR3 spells CASSVEGYTQYF. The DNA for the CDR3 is TGTGCCAGCAGTGTCGAGGGATATACGCAGTATTTT.